Below are 20 T cell receptor beta chains sequenced from a single sample in a study of patients and donors after allogeneic stem cell transplantation. TCRdb reprocessed the RT-PCR reads via MiXCR and lists one record per CDR3 protein. The sample shows roughly 960,000 distinct CDR3 sequences, about a sixth of them seen only once. The sequenced sample consisted of blood, either unsorted or a sorted T cell fraction (not recorded which). All receptors derive from a human donor who was either an allogeneic HSCT recipient or a stem cell or donor lymphocyte infusion donor (not recorded which). It is not recorded whose cells these are; they may come from a transplant donor.

This clonotype has a handful of counts. The chain joins TRBV6-5 to TRBJ2-3; 10 bases align to TRBD2. With V trimmed by 3 bases and J by 5 bases, 11 bases remained unmatched. Germline lookup yields CDR1 MNHEY and CDR2 SVGAGI. The CDR3 length is 17 residues. CDR3 loop: CASSYSGTSAQVDTQYF. As DNA, the CDR3 is TGTGCCAGCAGTTATTCGGGGACTAGCGCTCAAGTAGATACGCAGTATTTT.

In its sample, this clonotype was seen a few times. The chain joins TRBV3-1 to TRBJ2-7; D gene ambiguous. Trimming removed 5 bases at V and 1 base at J, with 15 bases between. Germline CDR1 is LGHDT and CDR2 is YNNKEL (reference sequence). The CDR3 consists of 15 residues. The CDR3 region has the DNA TGTGCCAGCAGCGCAACAGAGTGGCGTTCCTACGAGCAGTACTTC. This sequence encodes CASSATEWRSYEQYF.

This clonotype was counted ten times or more. The chain carries TRBV25-1 and TRBJ2-7, with 8 bases fitting TRBD1. Per the germline V gene, CDR1 is MGHDK and CDR2 is SYGVNS. CDR3 size: 15 residues. Trimming took 2 bases from V and 3 from J; bases not matched to a gene: 6. CDR3 region: CASSETRDRSYEQYF. The CDR3 bases are TGTGCCAGCAGTGAAACACGGGACAGGAGCTACGAGCAGTACTTC.

Many counts were recorded for this clonotype. The V gene is TRBV12-3 or TRBV12-4, the J gene TRBJ2-4; D gene uncertain. V shed 5 bases and J shed 3 bases, with 14 bases lying between them. CDR3 size: 15 residues. CDR3 in DNA: TGTGCCAGCAGTGACCAGGACGGCCGCAAAAACATTCAGTACTTC. Translated, it gives CASSDQDGRKNIQYF.

The rearrangement uses TRBV9 and TRBJ2-2; TRBD2 agrees at 12 bases. CDR3 length equals 18 residues. Germline V gene sequence: CDR1 SGDLS, CDR2 YYNGEE. J gave up 3 bases and V 3 bases, and 9 bases lay outside the gene matches. For the CDR3, the DNA is TGTGCCAGCAGCGGGTCACCGGGACTAGCGGGTTACACCGGGGAGCTGTTTTTT. As protein: CASSGSPGLAGYTGELFF.

The chain recombines TRBV27 with TRBJ2-1, with D perhaps matching TRBD2 (5 bases). Deletions cut 4 bases from V and 0 bases from J, with 22 bases between. This CDR3 contains 19 residues. The germline V gene has CDR1 MNHEY and CDR2 SMNVEV (reference sequence). CDR3 sequence reads: CASSSEIGERLLSYNEQFF. CDR3 nucleotide sequence: TGTGCCAGCAGTTCCGAAATCGGAGAGCGGCTCCTCTCCTACAATGAGCAGTTCTTC.

This rearrangement joins TRBV5-1 to TRBJ1-2, with TRBD1 matching 9 bases. J was trimmed by 5 bases and V by 4 bases; bases with no gene match: 6. The CDR3 sequence is 14 residues long. The germline gives CDR1 SGHRS, CDR2 YFSETQ. CDR3: CASSAEQGAYGYTF. CDR3 nucleotides: TGCGCCAGCAGCGCCGAACAGGGGGCGTATGGCTACACCTTC.

This clonotype occurred many times. V and J are TRBV7-8 and TRBJ1-1; unclear D gene. Per germline, CDR1 SGHVS and CDR2 FQNEAQ. This CDR3 contains 14 residues. Between the trimmed V and J ends, which lost 5 bases and 5 bases, there was a span of 15 bases. The CDR3 DNA sequence: TGTGCCAGCAGCCCCGAGGTGGGAGGGACTGAAGCTTTCTTT. Encoded protein: CASSPEVGGTEAFF.

The chain has TRBV5-1 and TRBJ2-7, with D possibly being TRBD1 (7 bases). The CDR3 loop spans 14 amino acids. CDR1 is SGHRS, CDR2 YFSETQ, per germline. The germline V and J ends were trimmed by 3 bases and 6 bases, with 16 bases remaining between them. Here the CDR3 reads CASSSGDSSSEQYF. The CDR3, as DNA: TGCGCCAGCAGCTCGGGGGACAGCTCCAGCGAGCAGTACTTC.

The J gene is TRBJ2-7, the V gene TRBV7-3; a weak D match, TRBD1 (6 bases). The germline V gene has CDR1 SGHTA and CDR2 FQGTGA. The CDR3 covers 13 residues. Between the trimmed V and J ends, which lost 4 bases and 3 bases, there was a span of 10 bases. Here the CDR3 DNA reads TGTGCCAGCAGCTCCGCCAGGGGCTACGAGCAGTACTTC. As protein: CASSSARGYEQYF.

V usage is TRBV5-1 and J usage is TRBJ1-3; D is uncertain. Trimming left V 4 bases short and J 4 bases short, with 18 bases between. The CDR3 totals 16 residues. Germline V lookup: CDR1 SGHRS, CDR2 YFSETQ. The CDR3 sequence: CASSPGSGNRGNTIYF. CDR3 bases: TGCGCCAGCAGCCCCGGATCGGGGAATCGGGGAAACACCATATATTTT.

The chain is built from TRBV27 and TRBJ2-5, with 7 bases matching TRBD1. V trimming: 5 bases; J trimming: 5 bases; junction bases outside the gene matches: 8. This CDR3 is built from 14 residues. In germline, CDR1 is MNHEY, CDR2 SMNVEV (reference sequence). In DNA form, the CDR3 reads TGTGCCAGCAGTGGACAGGACGTTGGGGAGACCCAGTACTTC. Encoded protein: CASSGQDVGETQYF.

This clonotype has just a few counts. The rearrangement links TRBV5-1 to TRBJ2-6; 9 bases are a match to TRBD1. This CDR3 spans 18 amino acids. V shed 4 bases and J 0 bases; nucleotides not matched to a gene: 8. CDR1 SGHRS and CDR2 YFSETQ come from the germline V gene. CDR3 amino acids: CASSAPTGGLSGANVLTF. As DNA, the CDR3 is TGCGCCAGCAGCGCCCCAACAGGGGGCCTCTCTGGGGCCAACGTCCTGACTTTC.

This clonotype has at least ten counts. V and J are TRBV7-2 and TRBJ2-1; D possibly matches TRBD1 or TRBD2 (6 bases each). The CDR3 is 16 amino acids. Deletions cut 5 bases from V and 12 bases from J, with 26 bases between. From germline, CDR1 is SGHTA and CDR2 FQGNSA. The CDR3 spells CASSQGGTSSFVGQFF. The CDR3 DNA reads as TGTGCCAGCAGCCAAGGGGGGACTTCTTCCTTTGTTGGGCAGTTCTTC.

This chain connects TRBV12-3 or TRBV12-4 to TRBJ2-5, with a tentative D call TRBD1 (5 bases). The V end was cut by 2 bases, the J end by 4 bases, with 14 bases between. This CDR3 has 15 amino acids. CDR3 amino acids: CASSLQGRSGETQYF. In DNA, the CDR3 is TGTGCCAGCAGTTTACAGGGCAGGTCAGGAGAGACCCAGTACTTC.

The genes are TRBV4-3 and TRBJ1-2; possible D gene TRBD1, 5 bases. The CDR3 runs 16 residues. Germline V gives CDR1 LGHNA, CDR2 YSLEER. V gave up 2 bases and J gave up 0 bases, with 13 bases separating them. CDR3 protein: CASSQRTGTANYGYTF. The CDR3, as DNA: TGCGCCAGCAGCCAACGCACCGGGACTGCTAACTATGGCTACACCTTC.

The chain couples TRBV4-1 to TRBJ2-7, with D perhaps matching TRBD2 (5 bases). Per the germline V gene, CDR1 is MGHRA and CDR2 is YSYEKL. There are 15 residues in the CDR3. The ends were cut back, 3 bases at V and 0 bases at J, with 12 bases in the middle. The CDR3 DNA reads TGCGCCAGCAGCCACTGGACGGGGAGCTCCTACGAGCAGTACTTC. This translates into CASSHWTGSSYEQYF.

This chain joins TRBV5-6 and TRBJ1-2, with 7 bases that match TRBD1. V dropped 0 bases and J dropped 5; count of bases not matched to a gene: 10. In germline, CDR1 is SGHDT, CDR2 YYEEEE. This CDR3 spans 16 amino acids. The CDR3 loop reads CASSLVSGTVFYGYTF. The CDR3 nucleotides read TGTGCCAGCAGCTTGGTCTCTGGGACAGTCTTTTATGGCTACACCTTC.

This clonotype was counted between two and nine times. The chain is built from TRBV20-1 and TRBJ2-1; D tentatively fits TRBD1 or TRBD2 (5 bases each). This CDR3 is 18 amino acids long. The V gene lost 0 bases and the J gene lost 0 bases, with 18 bases spanning the gap. Germline-derived CDR1 and CDR2 are DFQATT and SNEGSKA (reference sequence). The CDR3 here is CSARDIGYRDLSYNEQFF. The CDR3 DNA reads TGCAGTGCTAGAGATATAGGGTATAGGGACCTCTCCTACAATGAGCAGTTCTTC.

This clonotype was counted only a few times. The chain carries TRBV29-1 and TRBJ2-1, with 9 positions matching TRBD2. CDR1 SQVTM and CDR2 ANQGSEA come from the germline V gene. V trimming: 1 base; J trimming: 0 bases; junction bases outside the gene matches: 7. This CDR3 contains 17 residues. Here the CDR3 DNA reads TGCAGCGTTGAAGGTGGGATTAGCGGGAGCTCCTACAATGAGCAGTTCTTC. Translated: CSVEGGISGSSYNEQFF.